This T cell receptor beta chain appears in the sequencing data of a study of blood T cell repertoires in COVID-19. The repertoire was sequenced with immunoSEQ multiplex PCR; TCRdb's copy has only in-frame clones and lacks some. This sample has around 100,000 clones, with about three quarters found just once. Per the germline V gene, CDR1 is ENHRY and CDR2 is SYGVKD. This CDR3 has 14 amino acids. The ends lost 11 bases at V and 4 bases at J; junction bases unmatched: 9. The clonotype comes from a man older than 75 with acute or convalescent COVID-19. Sequencing used peripheral blood. The chain recombines TRBV10-3 with TRBJ2-1; the match to TRBD1 covers 9 bases. The chain's CDR3 is CAASTGQGYNEQFF. As DNA, the CDR3 is TGTGCCGCCTCTACTGGACAGGGGTACAATGAGCAGTTCTTC.